Presented here are 16 T cell receptor beta chains from one specimen sequenced in a study of T-cell memory formation after mild COVID-19 (dated by TCRdb to about 2021). Receptor amplification or capture employed 5' RACE. TCRdb lists the instrument as Illumina NovaSeq 6000. TCRdb passed the public sequencing reads through fastp at Q25 and MiXCR, retaining productive beta sequences. Each CDR3 protein appears once, grouped with its most common genes and DNA. The sample contains some 490,000 distinct CDR3 sequences, around a sixth of them found a single time. The ten largest clones represent more than 9% of the sample. Sequenced input: PBMCs or a T cell subset sorted from them (not recorded which). The receptors shown here come from an adult woman who had mild COVID-19 (a few samples of this study predate the infection). The sample titles of this study are shuffled in the database, so cell type and time point are left out; the donor was told from shared clones.

This clonotype came up a few times. The chain recombines TRBV29-1 with TRBJ2-7; a possible D gene is TRBD2 (8 bases). The CDR3 runs to 16 residues. V was clipped by 4 bases and J by 1 base, with 20 bases between them. In germline, CDR1 is SQVTM, CDR2 ANQGSEA. The CDR3 DNA sequence: TGCAGCGTTGCAGGGGGTCTTAGCGGGGTTTCCTACGAGCAGTACTTC. Protein product: CSVAGGLSGVSYEQYF.

This clonotype occurred a few times. The CDR3 nucleotides read TGTGCCAGCAGTGACAGCTTCGCTGGGGCCAACGTCCTGACTTTC. This sequence encodes CASSDSFAGANVLTF. The V and J genes are TRBV6-1 and TRBJ2-6, with no clear D. Germline CDR1 and CDR2: MNHNS and SASEGT. V gave up 3 bases and J gave up 2 bases, with 8 bases separating them. The CDR3 is made up of 15 amino acids.

This clonotype was detected ten times or more. The chain carries TRBV9 and TRBJ2-1, with D possibly TRBD2 on 6 matching bases. CDR1 is SGDLS, CDR2 YYNGEE, per germline. The CDR3 totals 14 residues. Trimming left V 0 bases short and J 7 bases short, with 11 bases between. The CDR3 DNA is TGTGCCAGCAGCGTAGCGGGAGCCTGGAATGAGCAGTTCTTC. Residues: CASSVAGAWNEQFF.

The rearrangement uses TRBV5-5 and TRBJ1-6, with 8 bases fitting TRBD1. CDR1 is SGHKS and CDR2 is YYEKEE in the germline V gene (reference sequence). The J segment lost 7 bases and the V segment lost 2 bases, leaving 2 bases of the junction unmatched. The CDR3 has 14 amino acids. The CDR3 bases are TGTGCCAGCAGCTTCCCAGGGGGCAATTCACCCCTCCACTTT. It encodes CASSFPGGNSPLHF. The whole variable domain, remainder taken from reference TRBV5-5 and TRBJ1-6, is DAGVTQSPTHLIKTRGQQVTLRCSPISGHKSVSWYQQVLGQGPQFIFQYYEKEERGRGNFPDRFSARQFPNYSSELNVNALLLGDSALYLCASSFPGGNSPLHFGNGTRLTVT.

The chain links TRBV12-3 or TRBV12-4 to TRBJ1-5; perhaps TRBD1 as D (5 bases). The length of the CDR3 is 18 residues. V was pared by 1 base and J by 4 bases, with 20 bases between. The CDR3 DNA sequence: TGTGCCAGCAGTTTAGTTGGGCCGGGACTTGGCGGAAATCAGCCCCAGCATTTT. Amino acids: CASSLVGPGLGGNQPQHF.

J is TRBJ1-5 and V is TRBV20-1; possibly TRBD1 for D (5 bases). V dropped 0 bases and J dropped 0 bases, with 24 bases sitting between them. Germline assignment: CDR1 DFQATT and CDR2 SNEGSKA (reference sequence). The CDR3 has 20 amino acids. In nucleotides, the CDR3 is TGCAGTGCTAGAGATCTCCGGGGCGCCGGGGATTTTTATAGCAATCAGCCCCAGCATTTT. Protein sequence: CSARDLRGAGDFYSNQPQHF.

Here the CDR3 DNA reads TGTGCCAGCAGCTTACGAGGGGGCGAGGAAGCTTTCTTT. This sequence encodes CASSLRGGEEAFF. The chain is built from TRBV7-9 and TRBJ1-1; TRBD1 matches at 7 bases. With V trimmed by 2 bases and J by 8 bases, 5 bases remained unmatched. The germline V gene has CDR1 SEHNR and CDR2 FQNEAQ (reference sequence). This CDR3 has 13 amino acids.

This clonotype was counted ten times or more. The CDR3 loop is CATSGGTGLAGGRGWTDTQYF. The CDR3 DNA sequence: TGTGCCACCAGTGGGGGGACGGGACTAGCGGGGGGGCGTGGATGGACAGATACGCAGTATTTT. This chain links TRBV24-1 with TRBJ2-3; 16 bases line up with TRBD2. Germline V lookup: CDR1 KGHDR, CDR2 SFDVKD. The CDR3 length is 21 residues. Trimming took 5 bases from V and 3 from J; bases not matched to a gene: 16.

V is TRBV4-2 and J is TRBJ2-7; 11 bases are a match to TRBD2. Germline trimming cut 0 bases from V and 4 bases from J; bases unmatched to any gene: 5. The CDR3 is made up of 16 amino acids. Germline CDR1 is LGHNA and CDR2 is YNFKEQ. CDR3 sequence: CASSQEWRTSGYEQYF. DNA of the CDR3: TGTGCCAGCAGCCAAGAATGGAGGACTAGCGGGTACGAGCAGTACTTC.

V and J are TRBV2 and TRBJ2-3, with 8 nucleotides matching TRBD2. V lost 1 base, J lost 0 bases, and 3 bases stayed unmatched. Germline V gives CDR1 SNHLY, CDR2 FYNNEI. The CDR3 runs to 16 residues. The CDR3 here is CASSEERGPSTDTQYF. The CDR3 DNA reads TGTGCCAGCAGTGAAGAGCGGGGGCCTAGCACAGATACGCAGTATTTT.

At least ten counts were recorded for this clonotype. J is TRBJ1-1 and V is TRBV7-2, with D hard to call. CDR1 is SGHTA, CDR2 FQGNSA, per germline. Trimming shortened V by 5 bases and J by 5 bases, and 12 bases separated the two germline ends. The length of the CDR3 is 13 residues. CDR3 DNA sequence: TGTGCCAGCAGCCTAACTCTGGGTACTGAAGCTTTCTTT. Protein sequence: CASSLTLGTEAFF. Full variable domain (missing parts from reference TRBV7-2 and TRBJ1-1): GAGVSQSPSNKVTEKGKDVELRCDPISGHTALYWYRQSLGQGLEFLIYFQGNSAPDKSGLPSDRFSAERTGGSVSTLTIQRTQQEDSAVYLCASSLTLGTEAFFGQGTRLTVV.

This chain joins TRBV12-3 or TRBV12-4 and TRBJ2-2; 14 nucleotides match TRBD2. The length of the CDR3 is 15 residues. Trimming took 8 bases from V and 3 from J; bases not matched to a gene: 2. In DNA form, the CDR3 reads TGTGCCAGCGGGACTAGCGGGAGCTACACCGGGGAGCTGTTTTTT. It is translated as CASGTSGSYTGELFF.

The V gene is TRBV29-1, the J gene TRBJ1-1; D uncertain. Per the germline V gene, CDR1 is SQVTM and CDR2 is ANQGSEA. This CDR3 spans 15 amino acids. Trimming took off 4 bases at V and 1 base at J, with 16 bases between the two ends. For the CDR3, the DNA is TGCAGCGTTGTGCCTCACCTTCTTAGGAACACTGAAGCTTTCTTT. Its translation: CSVVPHLLRNTEAFF.

This clonotype was picked up a small number of times. The chain carries TRBV29-1 and TRBJ1-2; possible D gene TRBD1, 5 bases. Trimming pared 8 bases from V and 6 bases from J, leaving 13 bases between. The CDR3 runs 11 residues. The germline gives CDR1 SQVTM, CDR2 ANQGSEA. CDR3 coding DNA: TGCAGCTCCCGGGGGGGAGATGGCTACACCTTC. Translating it yields CSSRGGDGYTF.

The DNA of the CDR3 is TGCGCCAGCAGCTTGGAAGGGACAGGGGATGGCTACACCTTC. This codes for CASSLEGTGDGYTF. V usage is TRBV5-1 and J usage is TRBJ1-2, with 10 bases lining up with TRBD1. Germline V gene sequence: CDR1 SGHRS, CDR2 YFSETQ. V was pared by 0 bases and J by 6 bases, with 2 bases of the junction left unmatched. The CDR3 has 14 amino acids.

V is TRBV12-5 and J is TRBJ2-1, with a weak D call TRBD2 (5 bases). V gave up 0 bases and J gave up 0 bases, with 12 bases separating them. Germline CDR1 LGHNT, CDR2 FRNRAP. This CDR3 has 17 amino acids. CDR3 nucleotides: TGTGCTAGTGGTTTGGTATTGCGGGTCAGCTCCTACAATGAGCAGTTCTTC. Residues: CASGLVLRVSSYNEQFF.